This TCR beta chain came from a study of cytomegalovirus exposure and HLA in healthy donors. Overall study findings and caveats: Testing in vitro showed a few CMV-associated chains specific for CMV antigens.

With regard to this clone: What it recognizes is unknown.

The PCR ran on 60 Vbeta and 13 Jbeta primers. The repertoire was sequenced with immunoSEQ multiplex PCR; TCRdb's copy has only in-frame clones and lacks some. The sample consists of about 200,000 clones, roughly 80% of them appearing once. The sequence derives from a man aged 30-40 years in good health and CMV-seronegative. The sequencing input was PBMCs.

In DNA, the CDR3 is TGTGCCACCAGTTCTAGGGGGGACTACAGCACAGATACGCAGTATTTT. Encoded protein: CATSSRGDYSTDTQYF. The rearrangement joins TRBV15 to TRBJ2-3; D possibly corresponds to TRBD2 (7 bases). The CDR3 is 16 residues long. V was trimmed by 6 bases and J by 0 bases, leaving 16 bases between them. From germline, CDR1 is LNHNV and CDR2 YYDKDF (reference sequence).